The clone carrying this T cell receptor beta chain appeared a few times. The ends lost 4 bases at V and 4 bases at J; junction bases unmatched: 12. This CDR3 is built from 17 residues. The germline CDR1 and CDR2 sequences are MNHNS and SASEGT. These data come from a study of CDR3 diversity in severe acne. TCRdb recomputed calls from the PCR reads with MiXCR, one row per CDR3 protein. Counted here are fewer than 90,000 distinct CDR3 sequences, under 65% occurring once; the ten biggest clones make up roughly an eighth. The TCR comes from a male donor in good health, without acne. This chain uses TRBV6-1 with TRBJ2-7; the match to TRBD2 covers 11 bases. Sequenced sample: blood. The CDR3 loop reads CASSAPTSGTPLYEQYF. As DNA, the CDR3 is TGTGCCAGCAGTGCGCCGACTAGCGGGACCCCTTTGTACGAGCAGTACTTC.